This is a list of T cell receptor beta chains from one sample in a study of shared clonotypes between healthy human individuals. The method was immunoSEQ multiplex PCR; TCRdb's version includes in-frame clones alone and lacks a portion of them. Of approximately 530,000 clones listed, 95% to 97% are singletons. Sequenced input: naive CD4+ T cells sorted from blood. Source of these receptors: a woman aged 25 to 39 in good health. Each CDR3 is given with its conserved first and last residue. A D gene is named only where the DNA matches it firmly. The size field is filled for only some rows; it gives once, few, many or a size class.

>TRBJ1-3|TRBD1|TRBV9|.
CASSVETGRFSGNTIYF
TGTGCCAGCAGCGTAGAGACAGGGAGATTCTCTGGAAACACCATATATTTT
>TRBJ1-1|TRBD1|TRBV11-2|.
CASNSQTGATEAFF
TGTGCCAGCAACTCCCAAACAGGGGCCACTGAAGCTTTCTTT
>TRBJ1-2|.|TRBV19|.
CASSKFGRDPYGYTF
TGTGCCAGTAGTAAGTTCGGCAGAGATCCTTATGGCTACACCTTC
>TRBJ2-7|.|TRBV11-2|.
CASSPLQGRAVYEQYF
TGTGCCAGCAGCCCCCTACAGGGGAGGGCCGTCTACGAGCAGTACTTC
>TRBJ2-2|TRBD2|TRBV7-6|.
CASSFSGSNRGGELFF
TGTGCCAGCAGCTTTAGCGGGAGTAATCGCGGCGGGGAGCTGTTTTTT
>TRBJ1-2|.|TRBV28|.
CASSLATREWSGYTF
TGTGCCAGCAGCCTCGCGACAAGGGAGTGGTCTGGCTACACCTTC
>TRBJ2-3|.|TRBV2|.
CASGGAQYF
TGTGCCAGCGGGGGAGCGCAGTATTTT
>TRBJ2-1|TRBD2|TRBV7-2|.
CASSLGAGGFNEQFF
TGTGCCAGCAGCTTAGGAGCGGGAGGATTTAATGAGCAGTTCTTC
>TRBJ2-7|.|TRBV10-2|.
CASSEVRAISYEQYF
TGCGCCAGCAGTGAGGTCCGGGCCATCTCCTACGAGCAGTACTTC
>TRBJ2-7|TRBD1|TRBV5-5|.
CASSITGEPGPREYF
TGTGCCAGCAGCATTACAGGGGAACCCGGACCTAGGGAGTACTTC
>TRBJ2-4|.|TRBV5-6|.
CASSLEPGYKNIQYF
TGTGCCAGCAGCTTGGAGCCGGGTTACAAAAACATTCAGTACTTC
>TRBJ2-7|.|TRBV27|once
CASSLNGQNYEQYF
TGTGCCAGCAGTTTAAATGGACAGAACTACGAGCAGTACTTC
>TRBJ2-1|.|TRBV30|.
CAWSNRGLPSSYNEQFF
TGTGCCTGGAGTAACAGGGGACTCCCGAGCTCCTACAATGAGCAGTTCTTC
>TRBJ2-1|TRBD2|TRBV28|.
CASSPSREWSNEQFF
TGTGCCAGCAGCCCTTCGCGGGAGTGGTCAAATGAGCAGTTCTTC
>TRBJ2-7|TRBD2|TRBV28|.
CASSLGLAGEQYF
TGTGCCAGCAGCCTCGGACTAGCGGGAGAGCAGTACTTC
>TRBJ2-4|.|TRBV28|.
CASSLVVDVRLAKNIQYF
TGTGCCAGCAGTTTAGTGGTGGACGTCAGACTAGCCAAAAACATTCAGTACTTC
>TRBJ1-5|.|TRBV28|.
CASSLYDSLNQPQHF
TGTGCCAGCAGTTTGTACGACAGCCTCAATCAGCCCCAGCATTTT
>TRBJ2-5|.|TRBV28|once
CASRTTGTQTQYF
TGTGCCAGCAGGACAACCGGGACCCAGACCCAGTACTTC
>TRBJ2-7|TRBD2|TRBV19|.
CASSLARREGYYEQYF
TGTGCCAGTAGTTTGGCGCGGCGGGAGGGCTACTACGAGCAGTACTTC
>TRBJ1-4|.|TRBV2|.
CASRKTVATNEKLFF
TGTGCCAGCAGAAAAACAGTCGCAACTAATGAAAAACTGTTTTTT
>TRBJ1-5|.|TRBV4-1|.
CASSQVKGSGGQPQHF
TGCGCCAGCAGCCAAGTAAAGGGGTCAGGTGGGCAGCCCCAGCATTTT
>TRBJ2-1|TRBD2|TRBV30|.
CAWTGTSVYNEQFF
TGTGCCTGGACCGGGACTAGCGTTTACAATGAGCAGTTCTTC
>TRBJ2-5|.|TRBV30|.
CAWSGWDSGTQYF
TGTGCCTGGAGTGGATGGGACTCCGGGACCCAGTACTTC
>TRBJ2-6|TRBD1|TRBV6-4|.
CASSQTGPGANVLTF
TGTGCCAGCAGCCAGACAGGGCCTGGGGCCAACGTCCTGACTTTC
>TRBJ1-6|.|TRBV9|.
CASSVGTDHNSPLHF
TGTGCCAGCAGCGTAGGGACAGACCATAATTCACCCCTCCACTTT
>TRBJ2-1|.|TRBV5-1|.
CASSLVPQGRSNEQFF
TGCGCCAGCAGCTTGGTCCCCCAGGGCCGGAGCAATGAGCAGTTCTTC
>TRBJ1-2|.|TRBV7-2|.
CASSSGAGYGYTF
TGTGCCAGCAGCTCCGGGGCTGGCTATGGCTACACCTTC
>TRBJ1-1|TRBD1|TRBV11-1|.
CASSLVGQGALRMETEAFF
TGTGCCAGCAGCTTAGTTGGACAGGGGGCACTTAGAATGGAAACTGAAGCTTTCTTT
>TRBJ2-5|.|TRBV4-1|.
CASSQVRQKQETQYF
TGCGCCAGCAGCCAAGTTCGACAGAAACAAGAGACCCAGTACTTC
>TRBJ2-5|.|TRBV7-5|once
CVRSFPLAGRATQYF
TGTGTCAGAAGCTTTCCCTTAGCGGGACGGGCGACCCAGTACTTC
>TRBJ2-7|.|TRBV18|.
CASSPWPPGEPRYEQYF
TGTGCCAGCTCACCATGGCCCCCAGGGGAGCCCAGGTACGAGCAGTACTTC
>TRBJ1-5|TRBD1|TRBV5-1|.
CASSYDGQGDSQPQHF
TGCGCCAGCAGCTACGACGGACAGGGGGATTCTCAGCCCCAGCATTTT
>TRBJ1-2|TRBD1|TRBV28|.
CASSSPGPSGTANGYTF
TGTGCCAGCAGTTCCCCGGGGCCCTCCGGGACAGCTAATGGCTACACCTTC
>TRBJ2-3|.|TRBV14|.
CASSQQSSSSTDTQYF
TGTGCCAGCAGCCAACAATCAAGCTCTAGCACAGATACGCAGTATTTT
>TRBJ2-3|TRBD2|TRBV5-1|.
CASSLFTSGIDTDTQYF
TGCGCCAGCAGCTTGTTCACTAGCGGTATCGACACAGATACGCAGTATTTT
>TRBJ2-2|.|TRBV6-6|.
CASSYSFSGELFF
TGTGCCAGCAGTTACTCTTTCTCCGGGGAGCTGTTTTTT
>TRBJ2-7|.|TRBV5-1|.
CASSWGDKNSYEQYF
TGCGCCAGCAGCTGGGGGGACAAGAACTCCTACGAGCAGTACTTC
>TRBJ1-2|.|TRBV28|once
CANGPLTDGYTF
TGTGCCAACGGACCGCTTACCGATGGCTACACCTTC
>TRBJ2-7|.|TRBV28|.
CASRFGGSSSYEQYF
TGTGCCAGCCGATTTGGGGGGTCCTCCTCCTACGAGCAGTACTTC
>TRBJ2-1|.|TRBV9|.
CASSLIVGPGEQFF
TGTGCCAGCAGCTTGATAGTGGGACCCGGGGAGCAGTTCTTC
>TRBJ2-1|TRBD2|TRBV7-2|.
CASSPSPGLAVYNEQFF
TGTGCCAGCAGCCCCTCACCGGGACTAGCGGTCTACAATGAGCAGTTCTTC
>TRBJ2-7|TRBD2|TRBV4-2|once
CASSQVGGASGSYEQYF
TGTGCCAGCAGCCAAGTCGGGGGGGCTAGCGGGAGCTACGAGCAGTACTTC
>TRBJ2-2|TRBD2|TRBV19|.
CASRITSGGNTGELFF
TGTGCCAGTAGAATCACTAGCGGGGGGAACACCGGGGAGCTGTTTTTT
>TRBJ1-1|.|TRBV18|.
CASSVRAEAFF
TGTGCCAGCTCCGTCCGGGCTGAAGCTTTCTTT
>TRBJ2-5|.|TRBV7-9|.
CASSSTVFWQETQYF
TGTGCCAGCAGCTCCACTGTGTTCTGGCAAGAGACCCAGTACTTC
>TRBJ2-1|TRBD2|TRBV5-1|.
CASSSSGGGSYNEQFF
TGCGCCAGCAGCTCCTCGGGGGGTGGATCCTACAATGAGCAGTTCTTC
>TRBJ1-2|.|TRBV6-1|.
CASSNGIDGYTF
TGTGCCAGCAGTAATGGGATAGATGGCTACACCTTC
>TRBJ2-1|.|TRBV29-1|once
CSVRDFSYNEQFF
TGCAGCGTGCGGGACTTCTCCTACAATGAGCAGTTCTTC
>TRBJ1-3|.|TRBV5-1|.
CASRDRDNSGNTIYF
TGCGCCAGCAGGGACCGGGACAACTCTGGAAACACCATATATTTT
>TRBJ2-1|.|TRBV25-1|.
CASSVGGIAYNEQFF
TGTGCCAGCAGTGTCGGCGGGATTGCCTACAATGAGCAGTTCTTC
>TRBJ2-1|.|TRBV5-1|.
CASSLEPSPDNEQFF
TGCGCCAGCAGCTTGGAGCCTAGCCCTGACAATGAGCAGTTCTTC
>TRBJ1-3|.|TRBV7-6|.
CASSPGPGNTIYF
TGTGCCAGCAGCCCGGGCCCTGGAAACACCATATATTTT
>TRBJ2-1|TRBD2|TRBV11-3|.
CASSQGTSKGNEQFF
TGTGCCAGCAGCCAGGGGACTAGTAAAGGGAATGAGCAGTTCTTC
>TRBJ1-2|.|TRBV5-6|.
CASSWGGEYGYTF
TGTGCCAGCAGCTGGGGTGGGGAATATGGCTACACCTTC
>TRBJ1-5|TRBD1|TRBV27|.
CASSLGGQSYPYNQPQHF
TGTGCCAGCAGTTTGGGGGGACAGTCTTATCCGTATAATCAGCCCCAGCATTTT
>TRBJ2-3|TRBD2|TRBV19|.
CASSILVAGGTDTQYF
TGTGCCAGTAGTATTTTGGTAGCGGGAGGCACAGATACGCAGTATTTT
>TRBJ1-1|TRBD1|TRBV18|.
CASSTGQATEAFF
TGTGCCAGCTCAACTGGACAGGCCACTGAAGCTTTCTTT
>TRBJ2-7|TRBD2|TRBV14|.
CASSQQRTSGRSYEQYF
TGTGCCAGCAGCCAACAGAGGACTAGCGGGAGGTCCTACGAGCAGTACTTC
>TRBJ2-5|.|TRBV9|.
CASSVGRWETQYF
TGTGCCAGCAGCGTAGGCCGTTGGGAGACCCAGTACTTC
>TRBJ1-5|.|TRBV30|.
CAWSGTENQPQHF
TGTGCCTGGAGTGGAACGGAAAATCAGCCCCAGCATTTT